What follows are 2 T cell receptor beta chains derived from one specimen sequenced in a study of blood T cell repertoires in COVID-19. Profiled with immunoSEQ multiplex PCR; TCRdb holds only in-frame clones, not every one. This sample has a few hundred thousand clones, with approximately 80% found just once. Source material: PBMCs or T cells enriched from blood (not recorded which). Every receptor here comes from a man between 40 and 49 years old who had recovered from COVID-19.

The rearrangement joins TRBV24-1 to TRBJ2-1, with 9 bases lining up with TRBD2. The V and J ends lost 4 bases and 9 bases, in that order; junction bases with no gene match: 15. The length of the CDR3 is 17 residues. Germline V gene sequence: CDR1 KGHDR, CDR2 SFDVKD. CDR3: CATSDRAAGGGPFEQFF. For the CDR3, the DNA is TGTGCCACCAGTGACAGGGCGGCGGGAGGGGGCCCGTTTGAGCAGTTCTTC.

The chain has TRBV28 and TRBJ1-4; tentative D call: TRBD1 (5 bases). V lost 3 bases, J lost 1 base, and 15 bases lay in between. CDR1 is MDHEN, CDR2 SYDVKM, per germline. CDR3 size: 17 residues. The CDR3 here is CASSLVPGGVTNEKLFF. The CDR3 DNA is TGTGCCAGCAGTTTGGTCCCCGGGGGTGTAACTAATGAAAAACTGTTTTTT.